This T cell receptor beta chain emerged from a study of shared clonotypes between healthy human individuals. Overall study findings and caveats: Shared across a handful of donors were roughly 5.3% of the naive CD4 clonotypes. Clonotypes shared by all four sorted-subset donors had higher generation probabilities than non-shared clonotypes.

Method: immunoSEQ multiplex PCR; TCRdb's copy keeps in-frame clones and lacks some. Here the sample spans roughly 2,000,000 clones, 93% being singletons. CD8 cells classed as naive were CD45RO-negative and positively selected for CCR7, excluding terminally differentiated effector memory CD45RA+ cells. The donors, healthy adults who were HIV-negative, had experienced no recent acute infections or vaccinations. Germline V gives CDR1 SGDLS, CDR2 YYNGEE. The CDR3 is 14 amino acids. V was clipped by 4 bases and J by 3 bases, with 14 bases between them. In the case of this clone: Its specificity is not known.

The J gene is TRBJ2-7, the V gene TRBV9; no reliable D call. The receptor was isolated from a man in his late teens or twenties in good health. Some clones in this sample may be carry-over from other donors' samples. The sample was naive CD8+ T cells from PBMCs. The CDR3 here is CASSPSGTFYEQYF. The CDR3 DNA reads as TGTGCCAGCAGCCCGAGTGGCACCTTCTACGAGCAGTACTTC.